A selection of T cell receptor beta chains follows, all from one sample in a study of CD8 T cells in Susac syndrome. MiXCR was run by TCRdb on the immunoSEQ multiplex PCR reads, yielding one entry per CDR3 protein. The repertoire holds about 210,000 distinct CDR3 sequences, with approximately 95% as singletons. Input material: CD4+ T cells from PBMCs. Every receptor here comes from a human donor with multiple sclerosis. CDR3s include the opening cysteine and the closing phenylalanine or tryptophan. The order of the fields is V gene, clone size, J gene, D gene, CDR3 protein, CDR3 DNA. D genes are given only for firm matches. Clone size is given for some rows only: seen once, a few or many times, or a class if the clone is expanded.

TRBV19	-	TRBJ1-2	-	CASKFLDGYTF	TGTGCCAGCAAGTTCTTGGATGGCTACACCTTC
TRBV12-3/TRBV12-4	few	TRBJ1-5	-	CASSLGTNQPQHF	TGTGCCAGCAGTTTAGGAACCAATCAGCCCCAGCATTTT
TRBV12-3/TRBV12-4	-	TRBJ2-7	-	CASTDGWTSYEQYF	TGTGCCAGCACCGACGGATGGACCTCCTACGAGCAGTACTTC
TRBV30	-	TRBJ1-2	-	CAWSRQQTNYGYTF	TGTGCCTGGAGTCGACAGCAAACTAACTATGGCTACACCTTC
TRBV18	-	TRBJ2-1	TRBD1	CASSPDGTGVVNEQFF	TGTGCCAGCTCACCAGACGGGACAGGGGTAGTCAATGAGCAGTTCTTC
TRBV20-1	-	TRBJ2-5	-	CSARDKVGNPGETQYF	TGCAGTGCTAGAGATAAAGTGGGGAACCCCGGGGAGACCCAGTACTTC
TRBV6-6	-	TRBJ2-3	-	CASSTEGPPGTQYF	TGTGCCAGCAGTACAGAGGGGCCCCCCGGTACGCAGTATTTT
TRBV20-1	once	TRBJ2-1	-	CSIEGNEQFF	TGCAGTATTGAAGGGAATGAGCAGTTCTTC
TRBV18	-	TRBJ1-1	-	CASSTNPPQVNTEAFF	TGTGCCAGCTCTACCAATCCTCCCCAGGTGAACACTGAAGCTTTCTTT
TRBV9	-	TRBJ1-4	TRBD1	CASSVDRGLSEKLFF	TGTGCCAGCAGCGTTGACAGGGGGCTTAGTGAAAAACTGTTTTTT
TRBV5-4	-	TRBJ2-5	-	CASSLFGAQYF	TGTGCCAGCAGCTTGTTTGGGGCCCAGTACTTC
TRBV3-1	-	TRBJ1-4	TRBD1	CASSQGDRGYEKLFF	TGTGCCAGCAGCCAAGGCGACAGGGGCTACGAAAAACTGTTTTTT
TRBV9	-	TRBJ2-5	TRBD2	CASSVGTSGGQETQYF	TGTGCCAGCAGCGTTGGGACTAGCGGGGGCCAAGAGACCCAGTACTTC
TRBV7-2	-	TRBJ2-1	TRBD1	CASSPETGGDLGNEQFF	TGTGCCAGCAGCCCAGAGACAGGGGGAGATCTAGGCAATGAGCAGTTCTTC
TRBV5-6	-	TRBJ1-2	-	CASSLIVERSGGYTF	TGTGCCAGCAGCCTAATCGTTGAGAGATCTGGTGGCTACACCTTC
TRBV18	-	TRBJ1-1	-	CASSPTENTEAFF	TGTGCCAGCTCACCCACAGAGAACACTGAAGCTTTCTTT
TRBV15	-	TRBJ1-2	-	CATRVRGYGYTF	TGTGCCACCAGGGTCAGGGGATATGGCTACACCTTC
TRBV2	-	TRBJ2-5	-	CASSEIRGQETQYF	TGTGCCAGCAGTGAAATCCGCGGGCAAGAGACCCAGTACTTC
TRBV6-5	-	TRBJ1-6	TRBD1	CASSNGQVGNSPLHF	TGTGCCAGCAGTAACGGACAGGTTGGGAATTCACCCCTCCACTTT
TRBV3-1	few	TRBJ1-2	-	CASSVAGDYGYTF	TGTGCCAGCAGCGTCGCAGGGGACTATGGCTACACCTTC
TRBV5-6	-	TRBJ2-5	-	CASSLMGRETQYF	TGTGCCAGCAGCTTGATGGGGCGTGAGACCCAGTACTTC
TRBV3-1	-	TRBJ1-1	-	CASSQGAYPGEAFF	TGTGCCAGCAGCCAAGGGGCATACCCGGGCGAAGCTTTCTTT
TRBV20-1	few	TRBJ2-3	-	CSARGGGTDTQYF	TGCAGTGCTAGGGGTGGGGGCACAGATACGCAGTATTTT
TRBV9	-	TRBJ1-2	TRBD1	CASSVGLGQHYGYTF	TGTGCCAGCAGCGTAGGGTTGGGACAGCACTATGGCTACACCTTC
TRBV6-6	-	TRBJ2-5	TRBD2	CASSRGGSGETQYF	TGTGCCAGCAGCCGGGGGGGGTCCGGTGAGACCCAGTACTTC
TRBV5-1	-	TRBJ1-5	-	CASSLEGQVNQPQHF	TGCGCCAGCAGCTTGGAGGGGCAGGTTAATCAGCCCCAGCATTTT
TRBV10-3	-	TRBJ2-7	TRBD2	CAISIDGRAQYF	TGTGCCATCAGCATAGACGGGAGGGCGCAGTACTTC
TRBV5-1	-	TRBJ2-3	-	CASGPGSTDTQYF	TGCGCCAGCGGACCAGGAAGCACAGATACGCAGTATTTT
TRBV20-1	-	TRBJ2-5	-	CSARGRAQETQYF	TGCAGTGCTAGAGGACGAGCCCAAGAGACCCAGTACTTC
TRBV3-1	-	TRBJ1-6	TRBD1	CASSPGGAGSPLHF	TGTGCCAGCAGCCCAGGGGGCGCGGGTTCACCCCTCCACTTT
TRBV2	-	TRBJ2-1	TRBD1	CASRGQGDNEQFF	TGTGCCAGCAGGGGACAGGGGGACAATGAGCAGTTCTTC
TRBV30	-	TRBJ2-2	TRBD2	CAWSHGGGTGELFF	TGTGCCTGGAGCCACGGGGGAGGGACCGGGGAGCTGTTTTTT
TRBV9	-	TRBJ2-1	TRBD2	CASSPMASGGGEQFF	TGTGCCAGCAGCCCCATGGCTAGCGGGGGAGGTGAGCAGTTCTTC
TRBV25-1	-	TRBJ1-5	TRBD1	CASSEWTGGDNQPQHF	TGTGCCAGCAGTGAGTGGACAGGGGGCGACAATCAGCCCCAGCATTTT
TRBV20-1	-	TRBJ1-1	-	CSAEAGNTEAFF	TGCAGTGCAGAGGCGGGGAACACTGAAGCTTTCTTT
TRBV14	-	TRBJ2-3	TRBD2	CASSQPGLAGADTQYF	TGTGCCAGCAGCCAGCCGGGACTAGCGGGGGCAGATACGCAGTATTTT
TRBV3-1	-	TRBJ1-5	-	CASSQLGNQPQHF	TGTGCCAGCAGCCAGCTGGGCAATCAGCCCCAGCATTTT
TRBV29-1	-	TRBJ1-4	-	CSAWGDEKLFF	TGCAGCGCCTGGGGAGACGAAAAACTGTTTTTT
TRBV7-2	-	TRBJ2-7	TRBD2	CASSPSSGALYEQYF	TGTGCCAGCAGCCCTAGTAGCGGGGCTCTCTACGAGCAGTACTTC
TRBV20-1	-	TRBJ2-5	-	CSARDGRTETQYF	TGCAGTGCTAGAGATGGACGAACAGAGACCCAGTACTTC
TRBV9	-	TRBJ1-2	TRBD1	CASSVSTSQTGGYGYTF	TGTGCCAGCAGCGTATCTACGTCCCAGACAGGGGGCTATGGCTACACCTTC
TRBV10-3	-	TRBJ2-5	-	CAISASSGLGQETQYF	TGTGCCATCAGTGCGTCGAGCGGGCTGGGTCAAGAGACCCAGTACTTC
TRBV7-9	-	TRBJ2-4	-	CASGGPKNIQYF	TGTGCCAGCGGGGGGCCGAAAAACATTCAGTACTTC
TRBV30	-	TRBJ2-7	TRBD1	CAWTRTGGEQYF	TGTGCCTGGACCCGGACAGGGGGCGAGCAGTACTTC
TRBV3-1	-	TRBJ1-1	-	CASSQGIGRGHQLNTEAFF	TGTGCCAGCAGCCAAGGAATCGGGAGGGGCCATCAGTTGAACACTGAAGCTTTCTTT
TRBV7-9	-	TRBJ1-1	-	CASGSQGNTEAFF	TGTGCCAGCGGATCACAGGGCAACACTGAAGCTTTCTTT
TRBV7-9	-	TRBJ1-1	-	CASSLDNTEAFF	TGTGCCAGCAGCTTAGATAACACTGAAGCTTTCTTT
TRBV5-1	-	TRBJ2-5	-	CASSTSGEETQYF	TGCGCCAGCAGCACTTCAGGGGAAGAGACCCAGTACTTC
TRBV5-1	-	TRBJ2-3	-	CASTTGSDTQYF	TGCGCCAGCACTACAGGATCGGATACGCAGTATTTT
TRBV11-1	-	TRBJ1-5	-	CASSLQTESGNQPQHF	TGTGCCAGCAGCCTCCAGACAGAGAGCGGCAATCAGCCCCAGCATTTT
TRBV7-6	once	TRBJ2-5	-	CASSYGDWVQETQYF	TGTGCCAGCAGCTACGGGGATTGGGTGCAAGAGACCCAGTACTTC
TRBV7-2	-	TRBJ2-3	-	CASSLRGRRDTQYF	TGTGCCAGCAGCTTACGGGGTCGACGGGATACGCAGTATTTT
TRBV15	-	TRBJ2-4	-	CATSRELGLGNIQYF	TGTGCCACCAGCAGAGAGCTGGGTTTGGGAAACATTCAGTACTTC
TRBV3-1	-	TRBJ1-1	-	CASSRGLTEAFF	TGTGCCAGCAGCCGAGGTCTCACTGAAGCTTTCTTT
TRBV20-1	-	TRBJ1-2	-	CSAPSVWGYTF	TGCAGTGCCCCATCGGTTTGGGGCTACACCTTC